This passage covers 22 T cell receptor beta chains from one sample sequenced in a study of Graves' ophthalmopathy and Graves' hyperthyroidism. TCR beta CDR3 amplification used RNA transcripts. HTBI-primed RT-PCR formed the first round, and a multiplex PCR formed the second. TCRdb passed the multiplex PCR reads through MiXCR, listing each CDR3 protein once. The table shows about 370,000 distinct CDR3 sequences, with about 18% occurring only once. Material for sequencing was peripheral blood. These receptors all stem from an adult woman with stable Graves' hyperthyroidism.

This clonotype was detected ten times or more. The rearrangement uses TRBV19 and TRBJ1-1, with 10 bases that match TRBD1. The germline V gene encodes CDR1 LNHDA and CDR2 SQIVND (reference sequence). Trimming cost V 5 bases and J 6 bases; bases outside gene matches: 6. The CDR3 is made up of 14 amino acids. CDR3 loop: CASSAGQGVSEAFF. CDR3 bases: TGTGCCAGTAGTGCTGGACAGGGGGTATCTGAAGCTTTCTTT.

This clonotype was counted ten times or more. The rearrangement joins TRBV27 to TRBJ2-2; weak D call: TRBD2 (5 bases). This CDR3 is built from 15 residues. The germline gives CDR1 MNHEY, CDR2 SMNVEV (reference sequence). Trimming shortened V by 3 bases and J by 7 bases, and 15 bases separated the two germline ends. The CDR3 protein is CASSFFAAGNGELFF. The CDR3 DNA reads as TGTGCCAGCAGTTTCTTTGCGGCGGGCAACGGGGAGCTGTTTTTT.

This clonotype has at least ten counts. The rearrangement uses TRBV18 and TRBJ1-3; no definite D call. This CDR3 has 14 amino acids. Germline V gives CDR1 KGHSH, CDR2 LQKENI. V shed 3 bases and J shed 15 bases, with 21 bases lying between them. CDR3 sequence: CASSPPSGSDARYF. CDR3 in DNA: TGTGCCAGCTCACCTCCGTCCGGGAGCGACGCCCGATATTTT.

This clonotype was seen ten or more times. CDR3 DNA sequence: TGTGCCAGCAGTCAGGAGACGACTGAAGCTTTCTTT. Translating it yields CASSQETTEAFF. The chain carries TRBV12-3 or TRBV12-4 and TRBJ1-1; D not certain. Trimming took off 5 bases at V and 5 bases at J, with 9 bases between the two ends. CDR3 length: 12 residues.

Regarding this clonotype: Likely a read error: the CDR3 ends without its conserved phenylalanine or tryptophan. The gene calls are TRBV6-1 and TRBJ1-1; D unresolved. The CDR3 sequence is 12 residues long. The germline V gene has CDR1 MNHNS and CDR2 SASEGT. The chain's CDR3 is CASSRRGTEAFY. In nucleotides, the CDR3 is TGTGCTAGCAGTAGACGGGGAACTGAAGCTTTCTAT.

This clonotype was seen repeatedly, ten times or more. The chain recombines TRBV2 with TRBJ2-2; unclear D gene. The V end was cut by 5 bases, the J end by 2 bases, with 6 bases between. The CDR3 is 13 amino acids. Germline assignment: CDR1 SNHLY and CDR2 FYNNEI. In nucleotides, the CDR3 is TGTGCCAGCAGTATTAGCAACACCGGGGAGCTGTTTTTT. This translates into CASSISNTGELFF.

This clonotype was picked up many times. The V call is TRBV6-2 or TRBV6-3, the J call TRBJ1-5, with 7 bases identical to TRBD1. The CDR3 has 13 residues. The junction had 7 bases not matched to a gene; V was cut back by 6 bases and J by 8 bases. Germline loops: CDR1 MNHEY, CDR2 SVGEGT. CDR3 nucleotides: TGTGCCAGCAGCTCCGAGGGGGCTGAGCCCCAGCATTTT. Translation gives CASSSEGAEPQHF.

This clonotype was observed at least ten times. The CDR3 loop reads CASSGTLPEQYF. In nucleotides, the CDR3 is TGTGCCAGCTCAGGGACACTCCCCGAGCAGTACTTC. This chain connects TRBV18 to TRBJ2-7; D is possibly TRBD1 (6 bases). The CDR3 sequence is 12 residues long. Deletions cut 5 bases from V and 6 bases from J, with 11 bases between. CDR1 and CDR2 (germline): KGHSH, LQKENI.

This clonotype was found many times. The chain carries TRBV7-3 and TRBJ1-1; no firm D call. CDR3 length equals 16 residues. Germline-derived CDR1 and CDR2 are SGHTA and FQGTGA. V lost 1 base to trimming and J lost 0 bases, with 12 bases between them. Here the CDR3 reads CASSLMEPHMNTEAFF. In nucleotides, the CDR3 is TGTGCCAGCAGCTTAATGGAACCCCACATGAACACTGAAGCTTTCTTT.

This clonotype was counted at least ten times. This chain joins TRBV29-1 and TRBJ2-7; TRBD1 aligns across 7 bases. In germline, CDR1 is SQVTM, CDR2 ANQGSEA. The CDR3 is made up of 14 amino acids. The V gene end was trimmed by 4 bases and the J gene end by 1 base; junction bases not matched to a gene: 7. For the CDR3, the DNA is TGCAGCGTTGGCCCCCGGGACAGATCCTACGAGCAGTACTTC. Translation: CSVGPRDRSYEQYF.

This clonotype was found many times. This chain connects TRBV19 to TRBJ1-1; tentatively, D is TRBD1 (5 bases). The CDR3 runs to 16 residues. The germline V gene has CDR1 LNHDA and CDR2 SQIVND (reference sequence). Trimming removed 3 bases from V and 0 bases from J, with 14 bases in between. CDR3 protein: CASSIGRGGVNTEAFF. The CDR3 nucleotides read TGTGCCAGTAGTATCGGTCGGGGGGGAGTGAACACTGAAGCTTTCTTT.

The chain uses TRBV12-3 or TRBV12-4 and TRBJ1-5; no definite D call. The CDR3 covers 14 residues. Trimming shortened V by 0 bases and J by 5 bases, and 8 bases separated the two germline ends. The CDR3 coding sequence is TGTGCCAGCAGTTTAGCGCGGGTTCATCAGCCCCAGCATTTT. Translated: CASSLARVHQPQHF.

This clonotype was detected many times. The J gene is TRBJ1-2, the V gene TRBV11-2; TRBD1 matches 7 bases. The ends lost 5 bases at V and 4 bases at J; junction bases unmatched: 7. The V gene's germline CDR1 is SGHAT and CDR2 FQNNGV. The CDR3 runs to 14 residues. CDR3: CASSPRQGSYGYTF. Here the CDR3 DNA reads TGTGCCAGCAGCCCCCGACAGGGAAGCTATGGCTACACCTTC.

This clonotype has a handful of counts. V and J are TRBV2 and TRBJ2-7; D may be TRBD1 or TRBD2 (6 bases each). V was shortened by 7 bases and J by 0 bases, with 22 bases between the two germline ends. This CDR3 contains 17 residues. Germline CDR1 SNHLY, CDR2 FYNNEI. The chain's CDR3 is CASTAELGGYSSYEQYF. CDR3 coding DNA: TGTGCCAGCACCGCCGAGTTGGGGGGCTACAGCTCCTACGAGCAGTACTTC.

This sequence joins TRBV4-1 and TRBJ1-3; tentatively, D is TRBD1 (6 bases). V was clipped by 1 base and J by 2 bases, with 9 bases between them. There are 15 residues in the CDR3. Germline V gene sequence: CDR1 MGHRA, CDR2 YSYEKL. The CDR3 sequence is CASSQARGPGNTIYF. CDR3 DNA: TGCGCCAGCAGCCAAGCCAGGGGTCCTGGAAACACCATATATTTT.

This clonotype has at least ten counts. The chain's CDR3 is CASSYGVGQKNIQYF. The CDR3 DNA reads as TGTGCCAGCAGCTACGGGGTAGGGCAGAAAAACATTCAGTACTTC. The chain uses TRBV6-5 and TRBJ2-4, with D possibly TRBD2 on 5 matching bases. Germline values: CDR1 MNHEY, CDR2 SVGAGI. V gave up 6 bases and J gave up 4 bases, with 16 bases separating them. CDR3 size: 15 residues.

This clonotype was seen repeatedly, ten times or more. This CDR3 is CASSQSRGGEGYTF. Here the CDR3 DNA reads TGTGCCAGCAGCCAATCTAGGGGGGGCGAAGGCTACACCTTC. The V and J genes are TRBV16 and TRBJ1-2, with D perhaps matching TRBD1 (6 bases). Trimming took off 0 bases at V and 8 bases at J, with 13 bases between the two ends. CDR1 is KGHSY and CDR2 is FQNENV in the germline V gene. The CDR3 runs 14 residues. Complete variable domain (other parts from reference TRBV16 and TRBJ1-2): GEEVAQTPKHLVRGEGQKAKLYCAPIKGHSYVFWYQQVLKNEFKFLISFQNENVFDETGMPKERFSAKCLPNSPCSLEIQATKLEDSAVYFCASSQSRGGEGYTFGSGTRLTVV.

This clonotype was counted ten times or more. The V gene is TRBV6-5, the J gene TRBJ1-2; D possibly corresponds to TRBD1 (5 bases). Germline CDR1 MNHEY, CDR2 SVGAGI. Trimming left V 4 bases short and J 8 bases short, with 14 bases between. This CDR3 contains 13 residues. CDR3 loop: CASSSWDRGGYTF. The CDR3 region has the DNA TGTGCCAGCAGTTCCTGGGACCGCGGGGGCTACACCTTC.

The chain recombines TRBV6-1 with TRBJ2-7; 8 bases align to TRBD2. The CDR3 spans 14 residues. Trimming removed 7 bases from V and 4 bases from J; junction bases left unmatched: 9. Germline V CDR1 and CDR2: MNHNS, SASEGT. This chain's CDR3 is CASTVGGGKYEQYF. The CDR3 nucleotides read TGTGCCAGCACCGTCGGCGGGGGGAAATACGAGCAGTACTTC.

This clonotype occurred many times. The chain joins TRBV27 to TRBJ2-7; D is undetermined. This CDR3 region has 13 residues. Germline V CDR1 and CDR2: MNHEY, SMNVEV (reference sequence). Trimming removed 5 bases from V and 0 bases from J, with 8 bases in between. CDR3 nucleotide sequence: TGTGCCAGCAGTCCCATCAGCTCCTACGAGCAGTACTTC. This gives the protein CASSPISSYEQYF.

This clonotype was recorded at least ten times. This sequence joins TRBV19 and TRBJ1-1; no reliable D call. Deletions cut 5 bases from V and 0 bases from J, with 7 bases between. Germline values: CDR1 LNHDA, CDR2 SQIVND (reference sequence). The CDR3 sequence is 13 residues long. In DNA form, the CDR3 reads TGTGCCAGTAGTGTAGTGGTGAACACTGAAGCTTTCTTT. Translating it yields CASSVVVNTEAFF.

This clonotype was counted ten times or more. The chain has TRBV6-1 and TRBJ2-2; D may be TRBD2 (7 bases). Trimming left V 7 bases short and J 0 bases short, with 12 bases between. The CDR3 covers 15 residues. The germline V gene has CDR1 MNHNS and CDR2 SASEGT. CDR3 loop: CASTTGGANTGELFF. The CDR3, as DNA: TGTGCCAGCACTACGGGGGGCGCGAACACCGGGGAGCTGTTTTTT.